Listed here is a single TCR beta chain. Its antigen is currently unknown. These data originate in a study of cytomegalovirus exposure and HLA in healthy donors. This CDR3 has 15 residues. Germline values: CDR1 LNHDA, CDR2 SQIVND (reference sequence). V was pared by 3 bases and J by 3 bases, with 7 bases of the junction left unmatched. General observations from the study: As confirmed in vitro, a few CMV-associated chains were specific for CMV antigens. Later genetic work tied a missense DCLRE1C variant to beta-chain V and J trimming. Cytomegalovirus status was reportedly diagnosed by the classifier with high sensitivity and specificity.

Researchers ran the PCR with 60 Vbeta and 13 Jbeta primers. Per the authors' pipeline: Later work found around 72 million unique TCR beta chains, with around 10 million shared. Clones were read by immunoSEQ multiplex PCR, and TCRdb kept only the in-frame ones, dropping some. V and J calls and clone size come straight from that table; D and trimming were deduced from the DNA. The data contain about 170,000 clones, over 70% of them singletons. The rearrangement links TRBV19 to TRBJ2-5; 7 bases map to TRBD2. Sequenced material: PBMCs. The TCR was taken from a woman between 45 and 65 years old in good health and CMV-seropositive. The CDR3 loop is CASSMRGRGKETQYF. The CDR3 DNA reads TGTGCCAGTAGTATGCGGGGGAGGGGAAAAGAGACCCAGTACTTC.